A selection of T cell receptor beta chains follows, all from one sample in a study of monozygotic twins with inflammatory bowel disease. TCRdb re-called the 5' RACE reads and gives one entry per CDR3 protein, without DNA. In total, the table holds 330,000 or so distinct CDR3 sequences. The sample was blood. These receptors all come from a human donor with ulcerative colitis or Crohn's disease, or a healthy co-twin of an affected twin (not recorded which). Both conserved end residues are part of each CDR3. Each record gives: J gene, V gene, CDR3 protein.

j_call: TRBJ2-1
v_call: TRBV19
cdr3_aa: CASSIYGLAGANEQFF

j_call: TRBJ1-5
v_call: TRBV15
cdr3_aa: CATSRDFGRRDSNQPQHF

j_call: TRBJ1-4
v_call: TRBV7-9
cdr3_aa: CASSGLAEKLFF

j_call: TRBJ1-5
v_call: TRBV12-3/TRBV12-4
cdr3_aa: CASRNSDSTNQPQHF

j_call: TRBJ2-3
v_call: TRBV4-3
cdr3_aa: CASSHEPSGGAADTQYF

j_call: TRBJ2-1
v_call: TRBV29-1
cdr3_aa: CSVANIGIGNEQFF

j_call: TRBJ2-4
v_call: TRBV14
cdr3_aa: CASSPSGSGLGNIQYF

j_call: TRBJ2-1
v_call: TRBV5-1
cdr3_aa: CASSLAGASGKGEQFF

j_call: TRBJ1-5
v_call: TRBV28
cdr3_aa: CASRLQFRGNQPQHF

j_call: TRBJ2-1
v_call: TRBV11-2
cdr3_aa: CASSLVILAGGSNEQFF

j_call: TRBJ1-2
v_call: TRBV4-3
cdr3_aa: CASSQGGSSDTYNYGYTF

j_call: TRBJ2-7
v_call: TRBV3-1
cdr3_aa: CASRLQTSYEQYF

j_call: TRBJ1-5
v_call: TRBV12-3/TRBV12-4
cdr3_aa: CASRTSGALNQHF

j_call: TRBJ2-1
v_call: TRBV12-3/TRBV12-4
cdr3_aa: CASSLLDYHNEQFF

j_call: TRBJ1-5
v_call: TRBV3-1
cdr3_aa: CASSQADQPQHF

j_call: TRBJ1-1
v_call: TRBV12-3/TRBV12-4
cdr3_aa: CASSFGGWGNTEAFF

j_call: TRBJ2-5
v_call: TRBV28
cdr3_aa: CASSSPGVWETQYF

j_call: TRBJ2-3
v_call: TRBV5-1
cdr3_aa: CASSHGTSGTRTDTQYF

j_call: TRBJ1-4
v_call: TRBV5-1
cdr3_aa: CASSLYREVGKLFF

j_call: TRBJ2-2
v_call: TRBV6-1
cdr3_aa: CASRLLGGELFF

j_call: TRBJ2-1
v_call: TRBV2
cdr3_aa: CASNGGGAYNEQFF

j_call: TRBJ2-1
v_call: TRBV20-1
cdr3_aa: CSARDPLAEEIVEQFF

j_call: TRBJ2-7
v_call: TRBV9
cdr3_aa: CASSPGGHEQYF

j_call: TRBJ1-1
v_call: TRBV5-1
cdr3_aa: CASYRTANTEAFF

j_call: TRBJ1-2
v_call: TRBV6-5
cdr3_aa: CASSPREAHGYTF

j_call: TRBJ2-7
v_call: TRBV5-1
cdr3_aa: CASSLRLNSYEQYF

j_call: TRBJ2-1
v_call: TRBV12-3/TRBV12-4
cdr3_aa: CASSPAGGGRGEQFF